Listed here is a single T cell receptor beta chain. This receptor's antigen is unknown. No qualities accompany the bases; no much larger clone lies one base away. The germline V gene encodes CDR1 MNHNS and CDR2 SASEGT. From the cysteine through the phenylalanine, the CDR3 covers 15 amino acids. The retained sequence is limited to the CDR3, 45 bases, with the frame set at the first base. V is cut back by 6 bases and J by 7 bases, with 9 bases in the junction unmatched. This entry is derived from a study of T cell repertoires in cytomegalovirus infection (dated by TCRdb to the late 2010s). Looking at the study overall: Peptide stimulations targeted recently identified HLA-C-restricted CMV epitopes, whose presentation resists viral immunomodulation, together with well-studied HLA-B-restricted epitopes. The HLA type of each donor mattered for the analysis, because public TCR beta signatures pointed to carriage of CMV infection along with the matching HLA type. Here is what the overall study found, with its caveats: Carriers of CMV infection plus the relevant HLA type were discriminated by the cumulative frequency of public TCR beta family members in the study cohort and in an independent roughly 340-donor cohort. The ex vivo response was dominated by HLA-C-restricted CMV-specific TCR beta clonotypes, and the single most frequent clonotype in two of eight donors was supplied by these HLA-C-restricted clonotypes.

The sequencer was an Illumina HiSeq 1500. TCRdb redid the processing of the public reads, applying fastp at Q25 and MiXCR, and retained in-frame beta chains. For every CDR3 protein sequence, its rows merge into one entry that carries the most common genes and DNA. The sample has approximately 990,000 distinct CDR3 sequences on record, around 30% of them singletons. The ten largest account for over 12% of the sample. This specimen's treatment or condition label, interpreted: in vitro stimulation with specific CMV peptide epitopes to enrich CMV-specific T cells. The material was cultured CD8+ T cells from PBMCs, obtained from culture after CMV antigen stimulation. The clonotype comes from a human donor in good health (CMV status not recorded). Some clones in this sample may be carry-over from other donors' samples. The sequence is built from TRBV6-1 and TRBJ2-2; 9 central bases correspond to TRBD1. For the CDR3, the sequence is CASSRDREVNGELFF. The DNA is TGTGCCAGCAGCCGGGACAGGGAGGTAAACGGGGAGCTGTTTTTT.